The 9 T cell receptor beta chains reported below all come from one sample, sequenced in a study of shared clonotypes between healthy human individuals. Data came from immunoSEQ multiplex PCR; TCRdb stores just in-frame clones and leaves some out. The data contain roughly 500,000 clones, about 72% of them singletons. Sequenced sample: PBMCs. The receptors originated from a middle-aged woman in good health. Some clones in this sample may be carry-over from other donors' samples.

The V gene is TRBV5-1, the J gene TRBJ2-5; D possibly uses TRBD1 or TRBD2 (5 bases each). V dropped 0 bases and J dropped 7 bases, with 13 bases sitting between them. Germline V gene data show CDR1 as SGHRS and CDR2 as YFSETQ. The CDR3 extends over 14 amino acids. The CDR3 DNA reads as TGCGCCAGCAGCTTGGCAGCGGACACAAGGACCCAGTACTTC. This codes for CASSLAADTRTQYF.

The chain employs TRBV4-1 and TRBJ2-1, with TRBD2 matching 7 bases. Germline V lookup: CDR1 MGHRA, CDR2 YSYEKL. CDR3 length: 18 residues. Trimming at V came to 1 base and at J to 1 base, leaving 10 bases not matched to a gene. CDR3 coding DNA: TGCGCCAGCAGCCAAGGTATGGCTAGCGGTGCTTCCTACAATGAGCAGTTCTTC. Protein sequence: CASSQGMASGASYNEQFF.

This clone was found once. CDR3: CASSLRGRTNTGELFF. The CDR3 DNA follows: TGTGCCAGCAGCTTACGCGGGAGGACGAACACCGGGGAGCTGTTTTTT. This chain links TRBV7-2 with TRBJ2-2; 8 bases agree with TRBD2. This CDR3 region has 16 residues. Trimming took 2 bases from V and 0 from J; bases not matched to a gene: 2. Germline V lookup: CDR1 SGHTA, CDR2 FQGNSA.

This sequence joins TRBV11-2 and TRBJ2-7; tentative D call: TRBD2 (6 bases). This CDR3 has 15 amino acids. Germline V gene data show CDR1 as SGHAT and CDR2 as FQNNGV. V lost 1 base and J 2 bases, leaving 12 bases between the germline ends. The CDR3 is CASSLGGGAAYEQYF. Here the CDR3 DNA reads TGTGCCAGCAGCTTAGGGGGCGGGGCGGCCTACGAGCAGTACTTC.

The V gene is TRBV15, the J gene TRBJ1-5; TRBD1 matches at 9 bases. V was pared by 1 base and J by 6 bases, with 4 bases of the junction left unmatched. Germline CDR1 LNHNV, CDR2 YYDKDF (reference sequence). The CDR3 sequence is 15 residues long. The CDR3 nucleotides read TGTGCCACCAGCAGAGCGGACAGGGGAAGTCAGCCCCAGCATTTT. Translating it yields CATSRADRGSQPQHF.

This sequence joins TRBV5-1 and TRBJ2-7, with unresolved D. This CDR3 has 15 residues. Germline V CDR1 and CDR2: SGHRS, YFSETQ. V was clipped by 4 bases and J by 7 bases, with 21 bases between them. The CDR3 DNA sequence: TGCGCCAGCAGCCCAACAGCGACGGTTCTGGGAGAGCAGTACTTC. Amino acid sequence: CASSPTATVLGEQYF. Full variable domain (missing parts from reference TRBV5-1 and TRBJ2-7): KAGVTQTPRYLIKTRGQQVTLSCSPISGHRSVSWYQQTPGQGLQFLFEYFSETQRNKGNFPGRFSGRQFSNSRSEMNVSTLELGDSALYLCASSPTATVLGEQYFGPGTRLTVT.

This clone was seen repeatedly, ten times or more. The chain carries TRBV29-1 and TRBJ1-1; 10 bases fit TRBD1. This CDR3 has 13 amino acids. CDR1 is SQVTM and CDR2 is ANQGSEA in the germline V gene. V was clipped by 6 bases and J by 5 bases; unmatched bases: 6. This chain's CDR3 is CSVMRDRGTEAFF. Written as DNA, the CDR3 is TGCAGCGTCATGCGGGACAGGGGAACTGAAGCTTTCTTT.

The chain is built from TRBV2 and TRBJ1-6; D perhaps matches TRBD1 (5 bases). Germline assignment: CDR1 SNHLY and CDR2 FYNNEI. CDR3 length: 14 amino acids. V was shortened by 6 bases and J by 6 bases, with 12 bases between the two germline ends. CDR3 DNA sequence: TGTGCCAGCAGGGAAAGGACAACTAATTCACCCCTCCACTTT. Its translation is CASRERTTNSPLHF.

The gene calls are TRBV2 and TRBJ2-5; D remains ambiguous. CDR1 and CDR2 (germline): SNHLY, FYNNEI. The CDR3 loop spans 13 amino acids. Trimming removed 5 bases at V and 4 bases at J, with 11 bases between. The CDR3 sequence is CASSSEGPETQYF. The CDR3 nucleotides read TGTGCCAGCAGTTCCGAAGGACCAGAGACCCAGTACTTC.